This T cell receptor (beta chain) originates from a study of T cell changes during pregnancy in multiple sclerosis. Measured with immunoSEQ multiplex PCR; TCRdb has only the in-frame clones, and not every one. The sample includes roughly 50,000 clones, 80% to 95% of them seen just once. The CDR3 has 15 residues. V dropped 1 base and J dropped 2; count of bases not matched to a gene: 5. The germline V gene has CDR1 SGHVS and CDR2 FQNEAQ. Sequenced material: CD4+ T cells from peripheral blood mononuclear cells, taken in the third trimester of pregnancy. The receptor was derived from a female donor with multiple sclerosis, enrolled in a pregnancy study. This chain links TRBV7-8 with TRBJ2-7; TRBD1 matches at 7 bases. This chain's CDR3 is CASSLGRGGPYEQYF. In DNA form, the CDR3 reads TGTGCCAGCAGCTTAGGGAGAGGGGGCCCCTACGAGCAGTACTTC.